The table lists the clone carrying this T cell receptor beta chain with many counts. The data belong to a study of CD8 T cells in ankylosing spondylitis. Generation of TCR beta libraries employed quantitative 5'-RACE incorporating molecular barcodes. TCRdb reprocessed the 5' RACE reads with MiXCR, giving one entry per CDR3 protein. The table shows approximately 42,000 distinct CDR3 sequences, with 4% occurring only once. This sequence originates from a female donor with ankylosing spondylitis or in good health (not recorded which). The sample was blood, either unsorted or a sorted T cell fraction (not recorded which).

The CDR3 DNA is TGTGCCAGCAGCCTCGGGACCGGTGAAAAACTGTTTTTT. Its protein is CASSLGTGEKLFF. This chain links TRBV9 with TRBJ1-4; perhaps TRBD1 as D (5 bases). CDR1 and CDR2 from the germline V gene are SGDLS and YYNGEE. Trimming removed 4 bases from V and 7 bases from J, with 11 bases in between. This CDR3 contains 13 residues.